These T cell receptor beta chains were read from a single sample in a study of T cells in Graves' hyperthyroidism and ophthalmopathy. TCRdb re-called the multiplex PCR reads through MiXCR, storing one row per CDR3 protein. The sample carries around 600,000 distinct CDR3 sequences, 14% recorded once. Sequenced input: blood. The source is a woman aged 18-30 years with Graves' ophthalmopathy. Both conserved end residues are part of each CDR3. Each record gives: D gene, J gene, V gene, clone size, CDR3 DNA, CDR3 protein. A D gene is named only where the DNA matches it firmly. Part of the rows lack a size; the others show once, few, many or a class for expanded clones.

d_gene: TRBD2; j_gene: TRBJ2-7; v_gene: TRBV7-3; abundance: NA; CDR3nt: TGTGCCAGCAGTCAGACTAGCTCCATGGAGCAGTACTTC; CDR3aa: CASSQTSSMEQYF
d_gene: NA; j_gene: TRBJ1-2; v_gene: TRBV4-2; abundance: NA; CDR3nt: TGTGCCAGCAGCCAAGCCGTAGACCGAAACTATGGCTACACCTTC; CDR3aa: CASSQAVDRNYGYTF
d_gene: TRBD1; j_gene: TRBJ1-5; v_gene: TRBV2; abundance: many; CDR3nt: TGTGCCAGCAGGGCCGGGACAGTGAAGCGATATAGCAATCAGCCCCAGCATTTT; CDR3aa: CASRAGTVKRYSNQPQHF
d_gene: TRBD2; j_gene: TRBJ2-7; v_gene: TRBV9; abundance: many; CDR3nt: TGTGCCAGCAGCGTACGCGGGGGCTACGAGCAGTACTTC; CDR3aa: CASSVRGGYEQYF
d_gene: NA; j_gene: TRBJ2-5; v_gene: TRBV12-3/TRBV12-4; abundance: many; CDR3nt: TGTGCCAGCAGTAACCTCCAGGGGACGGCCCAAGAGACCCAGTACTTC; CDR3aa: CASSNLQGTAQETQYF
d_gene: TRBD2; j_gene: TRBJ2-7; v_gene: TRBV4-2; abundance: many; CDR3nt: TGTGCCAGCAGCGCCCCTCTAGCGGGAGGGCCGAGCGAGCAGTACTTC; CDR3aa: CASSAPLAGGPSEQYF
d_gene: TRBD1; j_gene: TRBJ2-1; v_gene: TRBV7-3; abundance: many; CDR3nt: TGTGCCAGCAGCTTGCCGGGACAGGGCAATGAGCAGTTCTTC; CDR3aa: CASSLPGQGNEQFF
d_gene: NA; j_gene: TRBJ1-2; v_gene: TRBV30; abundance: many; CDR3nt: TGTGCCTGGAGTTTGTCAGCAATTAACTATGGCTACACCTTC; CDR3aa: CAWSLSAINYGYTF
d_gene: NA; j_gene: TRBJ1-1; v_gene: TRBV29-1; abundance: NA; CDR3nt: TGCAGCGTTGTGTCAGGGGCTAACACTGAAGCTTTCTTT; CDR3aa: CSVVSGANTEAFF
d_gene: NA; j_gene: TRBJ1-5; v_gene: TRBV2; abundance: many; CDR3nt: TGTGCCAGCAGTGGATCCCGCGAGGATCAGCCCCAGCATTTT; CDR3aa: CASSGSREDQPQHF
d_gene: TRBD1; j_gene: TRBJ2-1; v_gene: TRBV24-1; abundance: many; CDR3nt: TGTGCCACCAGTGACTCACAGGGGTCCTACAATGAGCAGTTCTTC; CDR3aa: CATSDSQGSYNEQFF
d_gene: TRBD2; j_gene: TRBJ2-2; v_gene: TRBV12-3/TRBV12-4; abundance: many; CDR3nt: TGTGCCAGCAGTTTCATGACTAGCCCGGGCGGGGAGCTGTTTTTT; CDR3aa: CASSFMTSPGGELFF
d_gene: NA; j_gene: TRBJ2-2; v_gene: TRBV9; abundance: NA; CDR3nt: NA; CDR3aa: CASSFGRFGAGELFF
d_gene: NA; j_gene: TRBJ2-2; v_gene: TRBV6-1; abundance: many; CDR3nt: TGTGCCAGCAGTGTGAACCACGGGTGGGCCGGGGAGCTGTTTTTT; CDR3aa: CASSVNHGWAGELFF
d_gene: NA; j_gene: TRBJ1-1; v_gene: TRBV7-3; abundance: NA; CDR3nt: TGTGCCAGCAGCTCAACTGCCGGGGCAGCGAACACTGAAGCTTTCTTT; CDR3aa: CASSSTAGAANTEAFF
d_gene: NA; j_gene: TRBJ2-1; v_gene: TRBV14; abundance: many; CDR3nt: TGTGCCAGCAGCCAAGATGCAGGACGCTTTTACAATGAGCAGTTCTTC; CDR3aa: CASSQDAGRFYNEQFF
d_gene: NA; j_gene: TRBJ2-5; v_gene: TRBV5-1; abundance: many; CDR3nt: TGCGCCAGCAGCTTGGCCAGGGCTAGCCCCGAGACCCAGTACTTC; CDR3aa: CASSLARASPETQYF
d_gene: NA; j_gene: TRBJ1-2; v_gene: TRBV13; abundance: NA; CDR3nt: TGTGCCAGCAGCCCTAGGGGTGGGGGTTTAGGTTATGGCTACACCTTC; CDR3aa: CASSPRGGGLGYGYTF
d_gene: NA; j_gene: TRBJ1-2; v_gene: TRBV9; abundance: many; CDR3nt: TGTGCCAGCAGCGGGGGACTTCTAAACTATGGCTACACCTTC; CDR3aa: CASSGGLLNYGYTF
d_gene: NA; j_gene: TRBJ2-1; v_gene: TRBV7-7; abundance: NA; CDR3nt: TGTGCTAGCGGACTAGGGGGGGTAGAAGAGCAGTTCTTC; CDR3aa: CASGLGGVEEQFF
d_gene: NA; j_gene: TRBJ2-7; v_gene: TRBV3-1; abundance: many; CDR3nt: TGTGCCAGCAGCCAAGGTTCATTTTGGGGGGCGACCTACGAGCAGTACTTC; CDR3aa: CASSQGSFWGATYEQYF
d_gene: NA; j_gene: TRBJ2-3; v_gene: TRBV20-1; abundance: many; CDR3nt: TGCAGTGCTGCCCGGGGCTTATCTAGCACAGATACGCAGTATTTT; CDR3aa: CSAARGLSSTDTQYF
d_gene: TRBD1; j_gene: TRBJ1-5; v_gene: TRBV12-3/TRBV12-4; abundance: many; CDR3nt: TGTGCCAGCAGTGCCGGGACAGGGGGCAGTCAGCCCCAGCATTTT; CDR3aa: CASSAGTGGSQPQHF
d_gene: TRBD2; j_gene: TRBJ2-7; v_gene: TRBV12-3/TRBV12-4; abundance: many; CDR3nt: TGTGCCAGCAGTCCCTCCGGGACTAGCTACGAGCAGTACTTC; CDR3aa: CASSPSGTSYEQYF
d_gene: TRBD2; j_gene: TRBJ2-1; v_gene: TRBV12-3/TRBV12-4; abundance: many; CDR3nt: TGTGCCAGCAGGCGAACTAGCGGGGCCAACAATGAGCAGTTCTTC; CDR3aa: CASRRTSGANNEQFF
d_gene: NA; j_gene: TRBJ2-1; v_gene: TRBV7-9; abundance: NA; CDR3nt: TGTGCCAGCAGCTCGTTCATGGGGGACTCCTACAATGAGCAGTTCTTC; CDR3aa: CASSSFMGDSYNEQFF
d_gene: NA; j_gene: TRBJ2-7; v_gene: TRBV7-2; abundance: many; CDR3nt: TGTGCCAGCAGCCAAGGACTTCGTCGCGACGAGCAGTACTTC; CDR3aa: CASSQGLRRDEQYF
d_gene: TRBD1; j_gene: TRBJ2-5; v_gene: TRBV7-2; abundance: NA; CDR3nt: TGCGCCAGCAGCCTGACCGGCGCGGACAGGGTCCGAGAGACCCAGTACTTC; CDR3aa: CASSLTGADRVRETQYF
d_gene: TRBD2; j_gene: TRBJ2-1; v_gene: TRBV27; abundance: NA; CDR3nt: TGTGCCAGCAGTGCCGGGACTACCTCTTGGAATGAGCAGTTCTTC; CDR3aa: CASSAGTTSWNEQFF
d_gene: NA; j_gene: TRBJ2-7; v_gene: TRBV5-1; abundance: NA; CDR3nt: TGCGCCAGCAGCTTGGAACCGGACTATACCTACGAGCAGTACTTC; CDR3aa: CASSLEPDYTYEQYF
d_gene: NA; j_gene: TRBJ2-6; v_gene: TRBV7-2; abundance: many; CDR3nt: TGTGCCAGCAGCTCCTCCTCTGGGGCCAACGTCCTGACTTTC; CDR3aa: CASSSSSGANVLTF
d_gene: NA; j_gene: TRBJ2-2; v_gene: TRBV15; abundance: NA; CDR3nt: TGTGCCACCCTTGGTTGGCGGGGACCGAACACCGGGGAGCTGTTTTTT; CDR3aa: CATLGWRGPNTGELFF
d_gene: NA; j_gene: TRBJ1-5; v_gene: TRBV6-2/TRBV6-3; abundance: few; CDR3nt: TGTGCCAGCAGTTACCCCGGGACCACAGGGTCTGGTCAGCCCCAGCATTTT; CDR3aa: CASSYPGTTGSGQPQHF
d_gene: TRBD1; j_gene: TRBJ1-5; v_gene: TRBV27; abundance: many; CDR3nt: TGTGCCAGCAGTTTTCTGGGTGCTGCGACAGGGGTGAATCAGCCCCAGCATTTT; CDR3aa: CASSFLGAATGVNQPQHF
d_gene: NA; j_gene: TRBJ2-3; v_gene: TRBV7-9; abundance: many; CDR3nt: TGTGCCAGCAGCTTGCGGAGGGGAAGAGTTGGCACAGATACGCAGTATTTT; CDR3aa: CASSLRRGRVGTDTQYF
d_gene: TRBD1; j_gene: TRBJ1-6; v_gene: TRBV20-1; abundance: NA; CDR3nt: TGCAGTGCTATGGACGCCGACAGGGGGGACTCACCCCTCCACTTT; CDR3aa: CSAMDADRGDSPLHF
d_gene: NA; j_gene: TRBJ1-2; v_gene: TRBV6-1; abundance: NA; CDR3nt: TGTGCCAGCAGGAACTTCGGGACGTATGGCTACACCTTC; CDR3aa: CASRNFGTYGYTF
d_gene: NA; j_gene: TRBJ2-1; v_gene: TRBV27; abundance: many; CDR3nt: TGTGCCAGCAGTTTGGTAGACAATGAGCAGTTCTTC; CDR3aa: CASSLVDNEQFF
d_gene: NA; j_gene: TRBJ2-7; v_gene: TRBV7-9; abundance: many; CDR3nt: TGTGCCAGCAGCTCGGACTCCAGGAAGCAGTACTTC; CDR3aa: CASSSDSRKQYF
d_gene: NA; j_gene: TRBJ1-4; v_gene: TRBV6-2/TRBV6-3; abundance: NA; CDR3nt: TGTGCCAGCAGTCCCTCACAGATGCCGGCTAATGAAAAACTGTTTTTT; CDR3aa: CASSPSQMPANEKLFF
d_gene: TRBD1; j_gene: TRBJ2-7; v_gene: TRBV12-3/TRBV12-4; abundance: many; CDR3nt: TGTGCCAGCAGCCGGACAGGGGCCTTAGTGGGGGAGCAGTACTTC; CDR3aa: CASSRTGALVGEQYF
d_gene: TRBD1; j_gene: TRBJ1-3; v_gene: TRBV4-1; abundance: NA; CDR3nt: TGCGCCAGCAGCTCCCGTGAGACAGGGGTAAACACCATATATTTT; CDR3aa: CASSSRETGVNTIYF
d_gene: NA; j_gene: TRBJ2-1; v_gene: TRBV6-2/TRBV6-3; abundance: few; CDR3nt: TGTGCCAGCAGTTACAAGGGGGAGGGACGTCGTCCCAATGAGCAGTTCTTC; CDR3aa: CASSYKGEGRRPNEQFF
d_gene: TRBD1; j_gene: TRBJ2-5; v_gene: TRBV29-1; abundance: many; CDR3nt: TGCAGCGTTCTCCGGGACAGGGGTGGTGAGACCCAGTACTTC; CDR3aa: CSVLRDRGGETQYF
d_gene: NA; j_gene: TRBJ2-7; v_gene: TRBV13; abundance: NA; CDR3nt: TGTGCCAGCAGCTCCCGCGGCGTAACCCTCTCCTACGAGCAGTACTTC; CDR3aa: CASSSRGVTLSYEQYF
d_gene: TRBD1; j_gene: TRBJ2-7; v_gene: TRBV4-1; abundance: few; CDR3nt: TGCGCCAGCAGCCAAGCCGGTTGGGACAGGTACTACGAGCAGTACTTC; CDR3aa: CASSQAGWDRYYEQYF
d_gene: TRBD2; j_gene: TRBJ2-1; v_gene: TRBV6-2/TRBV6-3; abundance: many; CDR3nt: TGTGCCAGCAGTTACTCTACCCGCAATAGCGGGATCCACAATGAGCAGTTCTTC; CDR3aa: CASSYSTRNSGIHNEQFF
d_gene: TRBD2; j_gene: TRBJ2-1; v_gene: TRBV6-5; abundance: many; CDR3nt: TGTGCCAGCAGTTACTCGAAGGGAGGGGTAAGCTCCTACAATGAGCAGTTCTTC; CDR3aa: CASSYSKGGVSSYNEQFF
d_gene: TRBD1; j_gene: TRBJ2-2; v_gene: TRBV27; abundance: NA; CDR3nt: TGTGCCAGCAGTCGATTGGGACAGTGGAAAACCGGGGAGCTGTTTTTT; CDR3aa: CASSRLGQWKTGELFF
d_gene: NA; j_gene: TRBJ2-3; v_gene: TRBV9; abundance: many; CDR3nt: TGTGCCAGCAGCATCGACGGGCCGGATACGCAGTATTTT; CDR3aa: CASSIDGPDTQYF
d_gene: NA; j_gene: TRBJ2-1; v_gene: TRBV7-2; abundance: many; CDR3nt: TGTGCCAGCAGCTCCTACAGGGAAAATGAGCAGTTCTTC; CDR3aa: CASSSYRENEQFF
d_gene: NA; j_gene: TRBJ2-7; v_gene: TRBV9; abundance: many; CDR3nt: TGTGCCAGCAGCGTATCGGGACTCGGCGAGCAGTACTTC; CDR3aa: CASSVSGLGEQYF
d_gene: NA; j_gene: TRBJ1-2; v_gene: TRBV28; abundance: many; CDR3nt: TGTGCCACCCAATTAGTTTCGGGGGACTATGGCTACACCTTC; CDR3aa: CATQLVSGDYGYTF